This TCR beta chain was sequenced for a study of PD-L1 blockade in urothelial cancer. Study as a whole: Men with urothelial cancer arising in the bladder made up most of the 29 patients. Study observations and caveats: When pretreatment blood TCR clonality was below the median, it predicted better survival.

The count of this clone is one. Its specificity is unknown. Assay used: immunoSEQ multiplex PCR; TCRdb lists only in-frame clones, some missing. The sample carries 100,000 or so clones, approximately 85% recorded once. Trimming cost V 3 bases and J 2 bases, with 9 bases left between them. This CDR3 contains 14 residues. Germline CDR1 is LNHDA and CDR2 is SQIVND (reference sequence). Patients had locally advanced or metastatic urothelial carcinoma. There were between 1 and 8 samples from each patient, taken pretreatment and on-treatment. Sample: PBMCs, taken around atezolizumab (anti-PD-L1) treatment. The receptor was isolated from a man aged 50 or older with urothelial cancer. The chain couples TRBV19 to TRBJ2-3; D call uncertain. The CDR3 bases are TGTGCCAGTAGTATGGAGCAGATCACAGATACGCAGTATTTT. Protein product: CASSMEQITDTQYF.